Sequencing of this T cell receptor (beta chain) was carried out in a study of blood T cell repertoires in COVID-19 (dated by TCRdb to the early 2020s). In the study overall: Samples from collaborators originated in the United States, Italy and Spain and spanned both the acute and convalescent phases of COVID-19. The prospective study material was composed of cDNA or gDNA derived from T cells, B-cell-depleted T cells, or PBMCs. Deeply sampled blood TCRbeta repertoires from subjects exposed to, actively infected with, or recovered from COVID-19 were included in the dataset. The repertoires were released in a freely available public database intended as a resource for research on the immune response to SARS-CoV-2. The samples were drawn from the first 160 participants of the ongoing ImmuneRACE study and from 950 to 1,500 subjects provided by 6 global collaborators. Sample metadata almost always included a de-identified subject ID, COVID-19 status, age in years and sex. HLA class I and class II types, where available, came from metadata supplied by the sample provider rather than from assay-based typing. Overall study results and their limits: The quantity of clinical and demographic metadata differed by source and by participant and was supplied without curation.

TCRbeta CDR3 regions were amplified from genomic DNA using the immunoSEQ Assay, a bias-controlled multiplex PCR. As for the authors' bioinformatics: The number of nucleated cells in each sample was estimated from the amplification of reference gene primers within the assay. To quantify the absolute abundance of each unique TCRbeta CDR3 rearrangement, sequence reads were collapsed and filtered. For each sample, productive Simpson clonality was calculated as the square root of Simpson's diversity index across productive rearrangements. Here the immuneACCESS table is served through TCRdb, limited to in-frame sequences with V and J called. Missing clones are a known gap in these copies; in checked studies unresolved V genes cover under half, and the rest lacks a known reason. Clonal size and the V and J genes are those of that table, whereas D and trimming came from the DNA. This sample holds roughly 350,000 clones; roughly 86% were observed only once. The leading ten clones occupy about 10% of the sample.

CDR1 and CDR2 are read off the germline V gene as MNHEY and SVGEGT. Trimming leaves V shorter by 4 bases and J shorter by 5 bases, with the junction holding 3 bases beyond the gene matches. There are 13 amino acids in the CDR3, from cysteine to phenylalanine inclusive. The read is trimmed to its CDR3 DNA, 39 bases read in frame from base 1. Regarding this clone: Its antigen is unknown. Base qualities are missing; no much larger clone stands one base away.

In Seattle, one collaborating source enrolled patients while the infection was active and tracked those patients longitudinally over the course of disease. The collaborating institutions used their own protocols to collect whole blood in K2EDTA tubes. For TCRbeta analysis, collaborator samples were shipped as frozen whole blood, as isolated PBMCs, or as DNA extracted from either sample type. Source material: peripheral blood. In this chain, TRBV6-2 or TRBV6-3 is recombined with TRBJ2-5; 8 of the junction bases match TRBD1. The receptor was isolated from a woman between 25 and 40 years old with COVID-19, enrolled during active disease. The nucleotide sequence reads TGTGCCAGCAGTTCCAGGGGGCGGGAGACCCAGTACTTC. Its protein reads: CASSSRGRETQYF.